Sequencing of this T cell receptor beta chain was carried out in a study of T cell changes during pregnancy in multiple sclerosis. The CDR3 sequence is 13 residues long. Trimming cost V 5 bases and J 5 bases, with 12 bases left between them. Germline CDR1 reads MNHEY; CDR2 reads SVGAGI. The protocol was immunoSEQ multiplex PCR, while the TCRdb copy is restricted to in-frame clones and leaves out a portion. The table lists tens of thousands of clones, around 90% of them singletons. The genes are TRBV6-5 and TRBJ2-5; D is possibly TRBD2 (6 bases). This clonotype was sampled from a female donor with multiple sclerosis, enrolled in a pregnancy study. Sequenced here: CD4+ T cells from peripheral blood mononuclear cells, sampled before pregnancy. The CDR3 protein is CASSPREVETQYF. As DNA, the CDR3 is TGTGCCAGCAGTCCCAGGGAGGTCGAGACCCAGTACTTC.